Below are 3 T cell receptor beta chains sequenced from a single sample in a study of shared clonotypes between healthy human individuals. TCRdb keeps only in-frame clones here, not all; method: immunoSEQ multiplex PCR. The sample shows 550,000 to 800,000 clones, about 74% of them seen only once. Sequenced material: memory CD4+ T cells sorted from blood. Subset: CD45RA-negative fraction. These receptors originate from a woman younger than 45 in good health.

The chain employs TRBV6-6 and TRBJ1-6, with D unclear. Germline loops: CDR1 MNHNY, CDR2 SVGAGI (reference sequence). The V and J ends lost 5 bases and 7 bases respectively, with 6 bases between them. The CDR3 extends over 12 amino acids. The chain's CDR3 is CASSPLNSPLHF. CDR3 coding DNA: TGTGCCAGCAGTCCCCTAAATTCACCCCTCCACTTT.

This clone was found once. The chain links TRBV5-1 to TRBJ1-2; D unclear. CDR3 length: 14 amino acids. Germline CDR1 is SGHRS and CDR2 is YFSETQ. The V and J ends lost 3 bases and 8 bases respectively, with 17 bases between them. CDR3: CASSSLGPRLGYTF. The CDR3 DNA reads TGCGCCAGCAGCTCGTTAGGACCCCGGCTCGGCTACACCTTC.

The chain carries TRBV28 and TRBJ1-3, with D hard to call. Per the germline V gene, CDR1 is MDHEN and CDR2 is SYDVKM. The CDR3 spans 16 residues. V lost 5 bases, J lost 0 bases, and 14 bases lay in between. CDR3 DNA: TGTGCCAGCAGTCCCCTCATAGCACACTCTGGAAACACCATATATTTT. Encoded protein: CASSPLIAHSGNTIYF.